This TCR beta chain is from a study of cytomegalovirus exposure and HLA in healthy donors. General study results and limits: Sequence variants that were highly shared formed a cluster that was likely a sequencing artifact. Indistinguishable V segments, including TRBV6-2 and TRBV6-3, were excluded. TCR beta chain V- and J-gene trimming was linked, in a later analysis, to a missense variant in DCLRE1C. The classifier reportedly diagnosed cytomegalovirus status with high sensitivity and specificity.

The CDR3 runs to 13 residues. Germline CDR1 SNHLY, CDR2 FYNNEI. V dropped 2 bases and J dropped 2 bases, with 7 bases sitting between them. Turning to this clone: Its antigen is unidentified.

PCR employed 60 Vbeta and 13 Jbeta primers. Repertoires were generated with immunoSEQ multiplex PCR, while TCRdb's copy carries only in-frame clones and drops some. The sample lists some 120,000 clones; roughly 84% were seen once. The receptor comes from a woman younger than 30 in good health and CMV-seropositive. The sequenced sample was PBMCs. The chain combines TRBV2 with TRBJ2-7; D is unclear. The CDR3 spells CASSEKFAYEQYF. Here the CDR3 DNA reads TGTGCCAGCAGTGAAAAATTCGCCTACGAGCAGTACTTC.